This entry concerns a single T cell receptor beta chain. This CDR3 comprises 14 residues. Losses at the gene ends were 7 bases for V and 9 bases for J; bases not matched to a gene: 6. Germline V gene lookup returns CDR1 LNHNV and CDR2 YYDKDF (reference sequence). Data came from immunoSEQ multiplex PCR; TCRdb stores just in-frame clones and leaves some out. Of 80,000 or so clones listed, roughly 94% are singletons. These data belong to a study of T cell changes during pregnancy in multiple sclerosis. The input for sequencing was peripheral blood, taken before pregnancy. The V gene is TRBV15, the J gene TRBJ1-6; TRBD1 matches at 10 bases. This TCR derives from a female donor with multiple sclerosis, enrolled in a pregnancy study. Written as DNA, the CDR3 is TGTGCCACCAACCGGGACAGGGGCACTTCACCCCTCCACTTT. Translating gives CATNRDRGTSPLHF.